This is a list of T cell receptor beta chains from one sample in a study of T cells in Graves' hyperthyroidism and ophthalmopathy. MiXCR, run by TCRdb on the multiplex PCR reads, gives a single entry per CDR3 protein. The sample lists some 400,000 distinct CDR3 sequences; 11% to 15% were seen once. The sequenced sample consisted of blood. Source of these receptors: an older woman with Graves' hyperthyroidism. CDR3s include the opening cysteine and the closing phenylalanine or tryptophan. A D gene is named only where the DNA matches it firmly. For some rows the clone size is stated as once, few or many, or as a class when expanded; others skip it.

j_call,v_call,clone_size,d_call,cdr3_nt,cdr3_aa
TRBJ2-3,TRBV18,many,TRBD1,TGTGCCAGCTCACCTTGGAGGACAGGAGCAACAGATACGCAGTATTTT,CASSPWRTGATDTQYF
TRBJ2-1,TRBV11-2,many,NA,TGTGCCAGCAGCTTAAGGCCCCAGACCTTGTACAATGAGCAGTTCTTC,CASSLRPQTLYNEQFF
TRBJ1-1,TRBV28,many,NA,TGTGCCAGCAGTTTAGTGGGGTATATGAACACTGAAGCTTTCTTT,CASSLVGYMNTEAFF
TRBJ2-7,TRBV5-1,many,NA,TGCGCCAGCAGCTTGGCCCTCCCCGGGGAAGACGAGCAGTACTTC,CASSLALPGEDEQYF
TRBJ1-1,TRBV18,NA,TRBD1,TGTGCCAGCTCACCAGGGACGGGACAGGGGACGCCCGAAGCTTTCTTT,CASSPGTGQGTPEAFF
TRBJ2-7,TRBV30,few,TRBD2,TGTGCCGGAAGACTAGCGGGAGAAGAGCAGTACTTC,CAGRLAGEEQYF
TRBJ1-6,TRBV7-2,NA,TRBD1,TGTGCCAGCAGCTTAAATTTCCGGGACAGGGGCGACTCACCCCTCCACTTT,CASSLNFRDRGDSPLHF
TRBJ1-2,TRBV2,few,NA,TGTGCCAGCAGTGACGGCGGGGACGTTGGCTACACCTTC,CASSDGGDVGYTF
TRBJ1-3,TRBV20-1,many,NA,TGCAGTGCTAGTCTGCGTGGAAACACCATATATTTT,CSASLRGNTIYF
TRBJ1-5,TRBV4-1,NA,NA,TGCGCCAGCAGCCCCCTTGATAGGGGGTACAATCAGCCCCAGCATTTT,CASSPLDRGYNQPQHF
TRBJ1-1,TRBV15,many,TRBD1,TGTGCCACCAGCAGAAACCGAGGGGCCGACAGGGACACTGAAGCTTTCTTT,CATSRNRGADRDTEAFF
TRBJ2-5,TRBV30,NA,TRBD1,TGTGCCTGGAGCACCAGGGACAGGTTCCGCCAAGAGACCCAGTACTTC,CAWSTRDRFRQETQYF
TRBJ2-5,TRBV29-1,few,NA,TGCAGCGTTGGTTTAGTCGTAAAGGAGACCCAGTACTTC,CSVGLVVKETQYF
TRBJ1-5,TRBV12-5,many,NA,TGTGCTAGTGGTTTGATGGGGATTACAGGTAGCAATCAGCCCCAGCATTTT,CASGLMGITGSNQPQHF
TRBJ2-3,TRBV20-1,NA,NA,TGCAGTGCTTCATGGGGGGGGCTAACAGATACGCAGTATTTT,CSASWGGLTDTQYF
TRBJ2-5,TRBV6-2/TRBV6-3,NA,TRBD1,TGTGCCAGCAGCAGCGGGACAGGGCGACGGGGGGAGACCCAGTACTTC,CASSSGTGRRGETQYF
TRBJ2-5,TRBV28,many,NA,TGTGCCAGCAGTTCGCTCCTTTATCATGGGGGGTACTTC,CASSSLLYHGGYF
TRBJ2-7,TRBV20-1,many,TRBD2,TGCAGTGCTAGAGGGGGGACTAGCGGAGGCCGCTCCTACGAGCAGTACTTC,CSARGGTSGGRSYEQYF
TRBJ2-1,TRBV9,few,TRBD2,TGTGCCAGCAGCGTAGGCGGGAGAGGGTCCTACAATGAGCAGTTCTTC,CASSVGGRGSYNEQFF
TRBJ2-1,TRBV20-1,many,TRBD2,TGCAGTGCTAGAGATCCAGGACTAGCGGGCAATGAGCAGTTCTTC,CSARDPGLAGNEQFF
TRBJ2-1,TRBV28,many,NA,TGTGCCAGCGGATCACCCCGGGAATCCAGGCGGGACCCCTACAATGAGCAGTTCTTC,CASGSPRESRRDPYNEQFF